Listed here are 29 T cell receptor beta chains from one sample, sequenced in a study of siplizumab effects on memory and regulatory T cells. Repertoires were generated with immunoSEQ multiplex PCR, while TCRdb's copy carries only in-frame clones and drops some. Here the sample spans about 99,000 clones, over 90% being singletons. The specimen sequenced was Tregs sorted from blood. The receptors shown here come from a human donor in good health.

This clone was seen just once. This chain uses TRBV18 with TRBJ2-7, with D uncertain. Germline V gene sequence: CDR1 KGHSH, CDR2 LQKENI. The CDR3 totals 15 residues. The V and J ends lost 2 bases and 2 bases respectively, with 13 bases between them. CDR3 coding DNA: TGTGCCAGCTCACCATTGTCCAAGGACCCCTACGAGCAGTACTTC. Protein sequence: CASSPLSKDPYEQYF.

This chain joins TRBV20-1 and TRBJ1-2; D call uncertain. The V gene lost 6 bases and the J gene lost 6 bases, with 11 bases spanning the gap. The CDR3 contains 11 residues. CDR1 DFQATT and CDR2 SNEGSKA come from the germline V gene (reference sequence). Written as DNA, the CDR3 is TGCAGTGCAAGTACGGTGAATGGCTACACCTTC. Its protein is CSASTVNGYTF.

The gene calls are TRBV16 and TRBJ1-1, with 10 positions matching TRBD1. With V trimmed by 4 bases and J by 5 bases, 4 bases remained unmatched. Germline CDR1 and CDR2: KGHSY and FQNENV. The CDR3 sequence is 14 residues long. CDR3 bases: TGTGCCAGCAGCCCGGGGACAGGGGTGACTGAAGCTTTCTTT. This encodes CASSPGTGVTEAFF.

J is TRBJ1-2 and V is TRBV13, with unresolved D. Germline assignment: CDR1 PRHDT and CDR2 FYEKMQ (reference sequence). CDR3 length: 10 residues. With 2 bases removed from V and 6 bases from J, the gap between germline ends came to 1 base. The CDR3: CASSLHGYTF. Here the CDR3 DNA reads TGTGCCAGCAGCTTACATGGCTACACCTTC.

The sample holds one count of this clone. The chain has TRBV6-6 and TRBJ1-3; D is perhaps TRBD1 (5 bases). The CDR3 covers 16 residues. CDR1 is MNHNY, CDR2 SVGAGI, per germline (reference sequence). The ends were cut back, 6 bases at V and 0 bases at J, with 15 bases in the middle. The CDR3 reads CASSPQGHFSGNTIYF. CDR3 nucleotide sequence: TGTGCCAGCAGCCCACAAGGACACTTCTCTGGAAACACCATATATTTT.

This clone was found once. This sequence joins TRBV7-2 and TRBJ1-1; no clear D gene. Germline-derived CDR1 and CDR2 are SGHTA and FQGNSA. CDR3 length: 9 residues. V was clipped by 6 bases and J by 12 bases, with 8 bases between them. Here the CDR3 reads CASRDPPFF. The CDR3 DNA follows: TGTGCCAGCAGGGACCCGCCTTTCTTT.

This rearrangement joins TRBV2 to TRBJ2-3, with D unclear. This CDR3 has 17 amino acids. Germline V gene lookup returns CDR1 SNHLY and CDR2 FYNNEI. V was pared by 2 bases and J by 1 base, with 16 bases between. CDR3 in amino acids: CASSESWRRWGTDTQYF. CDR3 coding DNA: TGTGCCAGCAGTGAAAGTTGGCGACGGTGGGGCACAGATACGCAGTATTTT.

The J gene is TRBJ2-7, the V gene TRBV9; 11 bases are a match to TRBD2. CDR1 and CDR2 from the germline V gene are SGDLS and YYNGEE. With V trimmed by 1 base and J by 7 bases, 13 bases remained unmatched. The length of the CDR3 is 17 residues. The CDR3 DNA sequence: TGTGCCAGCAGCGTAAGTCCAGGGACTAGCGGCCTCGGGGAGCAGTACTTC. It specifies CASSVSPGTSGLGEQYF.

The DNA for the CDR3 is TGTGCCAGCTCCCTCAAACCCCCCGGGGAGCTGTTTTTT. Translation gives CASSLKPPGELFF. The chain carries TRBV18 and TRBJ2-2; the D is unclear. The ends were cut back, 6 bases at V and 6 bases at J, with 11 bases in the middle. The CDR3 contains 13 residues. Germline-derived CDR1 and CDR2 are KGHSH and LQKENI. The full variable domain, its missing parts supplied by reference TRBV18 and TRBJ2-2, is NAGVMQNPRHLVRRRGQEARLRCSPMKGHSHVYWYRQLPEEGLKFMVYLQKENIIDESGMPKERFSAEFPKEGPSILRIQQVVRGDSAAYFCASSLKPPGELFFGEGSRLTVL.

This rearrangement joins TRBV7-2 to TRBJ1-1, with D perhaps matching TRBD1 (5 bases). CDR3 size: 14 residues. Germline loops: CDR1 SGHTA, CDR2 FQGNSA. Trimming pared 5 bases from V and 1 base from J, leaving 11 bases between. The CDR3 DNA reads TGTGCCAGCAGCCCGGGACGGGGGAACACTGAAGCTTTCTTT. This sequence encodes CASSPGRGNTEAFF.

The rearrangement joins TRBV12-5 to TRBJ1-1; D is ambiguous. V lost 0 bases, J lost 3 bases, and 5 bases lay in between. Germline-derived CDR1 and CDR2 are LGHNT and FRNRAP. The CDR3 runs 13 residues. As DNA, the CDR3 is TGTGCTAGTGGTTTGGTACCTTACACTGAAGCTTTCTTT. This encodes CASGLVPYTEAFF.

This chain uses TRBV9 with TRBJ1-1; a weak D match, TRBD1 (5 bases). The germline CDR1 and CDR2 sequences are SGDLS and YYNGEE. CDR3 length: 14 amino acids. The V end lost 2 bases, the J end lost 4 bases, and 12 bases lay between the germline ends. The CDR3 DNA reads TGTGCCAGCAGCGTCAGGGTTTTTGGCACTGAAGCTTTCTTT. Translating gives CASSVRVFGTEAFF.

V gene TRBV18 combines with J gene TRBJ1-1, with 12 bases lining up with TRBD1. The CDR3 contains 15 residues. The ends lost 2 bases at V and 5 bases at J; junction bases unmatched: 3. Germline CDR1 and CDR2: KGHSH and LQKENI. The CDR3: CASSPGDRGRTEAFF. The CDR3 nucleotides read TGTGCCAGCTCACCAGGGGACAGGGGGCGTACTGAAGCTTTCTTT.

This chain uses TRBV7-9 with TRBJ2-3, with D maybe TRBD2 (6 bases). The CDR3 runs 15 residues. Trimming took 5 bases from V and 2 from J, leaving 14 bases between them. Germline V CDR1 and CDR2: SEHNR, FQNEAQ (reference sequence). CDR3 DNA sequence: TGTGCCAGCAGCCTCCTTAGCGGAGACACAGATACGCAGTATTTT. Translation gives CASSLLSGDTDTQYF.

This clone has a handful of counts. The chain carries TRBV6-5 and TRBJ1-1, with 9 bases identical to TRBD1. CDR1 is MNHEY, CDR2 SVGAGI, per germline. J lost 5 bases, V lost 5 bases, and 3 bases had no gene match. The length of the CDR3 is 13 residues. The CDR3 sequence is CASSTDRGTEAFF. The DNA for the CDR3 is TGTGCCAGCAGTACCGACAGGGGGACTGAAGCTTTCTTT.

The chain couples TRBV2 to TRBJ1-4; tentatively, D is TRBD1 (5 bases). Germline CDR1 SNHLY, CDR2 FYNNEI. Trimming took off 2 bases at V and 8 bases at J, with 12 bases between the two ends. The CDR3 runs to 14 residues. In DNA, the CDR3 is TGTGCCAGCAGTGAATTCGGGGGAGGGGAAAAACTGTTTTTT. This codes for CASSEFGGGEKLFF.

V gene TRBV9 combines with J gene TRBJ2-7, with TRBD1 as a possible D gene (5 bases). Deletions cut 4 bases from V and 0 bases from J, with 11 bases between. The CDR3 is made up of 14 amino acids. Germline V lookup: CDR1 SGDLS, CDR2 YYNGEE. CDR3: CASSPGHLSYEQYF. For the CDR3, the DNA is TGTGCCAGCAGCCCCGGACACCTCTCCTACGAGCAGTACTTC.

This clone has just a few counts. J is TRBJ2-7 and V is TRBV27, with 7 bases aligning to TRBD1. Germline CDR1 and CDR2: MNHEY and SMNVEV (reference sequence). V lost 7 bases to trimming and J lost 2 bases; unmatched junction nucleotides: 8. This CDR3 has 14 amino acids. CDR3 loop: CASTPAGTAYEQYF. CDR3 bases: TGTGCCAGCACTCCCGCCGGGACAGCCTACGAGCAGTACTTC.

The chain combines TRBV7-9 with TRBJ2-2, with 8 nucleotides matching TRBD1. V was clipped by 5 bases and J by 7 bases; unmatched bases: 3. CDR3 length: 13 residues. The germline gives CDR1 SEHNR, CDR2 FQNEAQ (reference sequence). CDR3 protein: CASSADRVGELFF. As DNA, the CDR3 is TGTGCCAGCAGCGCGGACAGGGTCGGGGAGCTGTTTTTT. The complete variable domain, with remaining parts taken from reference TRBV7-9 and TRBJ2-2, reads DTGVSQNPRHKITKRGQNVTFRCDPISEHNRLYWYRQTLGQGPEFLTYFQNEAQLEKSRLLSDRFSAERPKGSFSTLEIQRTEQGDSAMYLCASSADRVGELFFGEGSRLTVL.

The gene calls are TRBV18 and TRBJ2-7, with a possible D match to TRBD1 (7 bases). This CDR3 region has 14 residues. V was cut by 3 bases and J by 5 bases, with 14 bases left in between. Germline V gene lookup returns CDR1 KGHSH and CDR2 LQKENI. In DNA form, the CDR3 reads TGTGCCAGCTCACCGCGGGACAGAGGCGACGAGCAGTACTTC. Encoded protein: CASSPRDRGDEQYF. The variable domain in full, with the rest retrieved from reference TRBV18 and TRBJ2-7, is NAGVMQNPRHLVRRRGQEARLRCSPMKGHSHVYWYRQLPEEGLKFMVYLQKENIIDESGMPKERFSAEFPKEGPSILRIQQVVRGDSAAYFCASSPRDRGDEQYFGPGTRLTVT.

The chain carries TRBV7-3 and TRBJ2-3; 8 positions agree with TRBD1. Germline-derived CDR1 and CDR2 are SGHTA and FQGTGA. Unmatched junction bases numbered 2, after V lost 5 bases and J lost 4 bases. The length of the CDR3 is 13 residues. CDR3: CASSPQGADTQYF. The CDR3 coding sequence is TGTGCCAGCAGCCCACAGGGGGCAGATACGCAGTATTTT.

This chain joins TRBV2 and TRBJ1-5; D gene unclear. Germline lookup yields CDR1 SNHLY and CDR2 FYNNEI. This CDR3 region has 14 residues. V shed 3 bases and J shed 3 bases, with 9 bases lying between them. Written as DNA, the CDR3 is TGTGCCAGCAGTGAGGGTGGAATCAATCAGCCCCAGCATTTT. Translating it yields CASSEGGINQPQHF.

The chain recombines TRBV7-8 with TRBJ2-3; 11 bases map to TRBD2. V shed 3 bases and J 4 bases; nucleotides not matched to a gene: 9. Germline-derived CDR1 and CDR2 are SGHVS and FQNEAQ. This CDR3 region has 17 residues. The CDR3 DNA is TGTGCCAGCAGCTTGGGCCTACTAGCGGGAGTGGCAGATACGCAGTATTTT. Its translation: CASSLGLLAGVADTQYF. Using reference TRBV7-8 and TRBJ2-3 for the parts outside the CDR3, the full variable domain is GAGVSQSPRYKVAKRGQDVALRCDPISGHVSLFWYQQALGQGPEFLTYFQNEAQLDKSGLPSDRFFAERPEGSVSTLKIQRTQQEDSAVYLCASSLGLLAGVADTQYFGPGTRLTVL.

The rearrangement uses TRBV18 and TRBJ2-7, with a weak D call TRBD2 (6 bases). Germline CDR1 and CDR2: KGHSH and LQKENI. The CDR3 is 16 amino acids. Deletions cut 0 bases from V and 2 bases from J, with 14 bases between. CDR3 sequence: CASSPPIAGPAYEQYF. For the CDR3, the DNA is TGTGCCAGCTCACCACCGATCGCGGGGCCGGCCTACGAGCAGTACTTC. The full variable domain, rest sourced from reference TRBV18 and TRBJ2-7, is NAGVMQNPRHLVRRRGQEARLRCSPMKGHSHVYWYRQLPEEGLKFMVYLQKENIIDESGMPKERFSAEFPKEGPSILRIQQVVRGDSAAYFCASSPPIAGPAYEQYFGPGTRLTVT.

This clone showed up just once. V is TRBV19 and J is TRBJ1-5; D might be TRBD1 (5 bases). The V end lost 6 bases, the J end lost 5 bases, and 14 bases lay between the germline ends. The length of the CDR3 is 14 residues. The germline gives CDR1 LNHDA, CDR2 SQIVND (reference sequence). CDR3 sequence (DNA): TGTGCCAGTAGAGGTTCAGGGATCCATCAGCCCCAGCATTTT. This gives the protein CASRGSGIHQPQHF.

The gene calls are TRBV5-1 and TRBJ1-1; D remains ambiguous. This CDR3 comprises 13 residues. Germline CDR1 reads SGHRS; CDR2 reads YFSETQ. The V end was cut by 1 base, the J end by 4 bases, with 8 bases between. The CDR3 DNA reads as TGCGCCAGCAGCTTGAGTGTCGGCACTGAAGCTTTCTTT. This gives the protein CASSLSVGTEAFF.

The gene calls are TRBV19 and TRBJ2-7, with a weak D call TRBD2 (5 bases). This CDR3 contains 15 residues. Germline CDR1 LNHDA, CDR2 SQIVND (reference sequence). The ends were cut back, 3 bases at V and 2 bases at J, with 14 bases in the middle. The CDR3 coding sequence is TGTGCCAGTAGTATTGCGGTGGCGGGCGCCTACGAGCAGTACTTC. This gives the protein CASSIAVAGAYEQYF.

The CDR3 DNA sequence: TGTGCCAGCAGTGAAGCGCGAGGACAGGGAGGTTACGGGAAGTACTTC. Translated, it gives CASSEARGQGGYGKYF. The chain uses TRBV6-1 and TRBJ2-7, with 8 bases identical to TRBD1. The CDR3 is 16 amino acids. V shed 0 bases and J 11 bases; nucleotides not matched to a gene: 15. Looked up from germline, CDR1 is MNHNS and CDR2 is SASEGT.

There are a few counts of this clone. This chain uses TRBV7-3 with TRBJ1-2, with D uncertain. Germline CDR1 and CDR2: SGHTA and FQGTGA. This CDR3 region has 14 residues. V was shortened by 6 bases and J by 1 base, with 12 bases between the two germline ends. CDR3 coding DNA: TGTGCCAGCAGACCACCTACGGTTAACTATGGCTACACCTTC. Translating gives CASRPPTVNYGYTF.